This TCR beta chain was obtained from a study of OX40 agonist ivuxolimab in advanced cancers. Overall study: Two cutaneous melanoma patients and one hepatocellular carcinoma patient, three in all, had partial responses.

This CDR3 has 17 amino acids. From germline, CDR1 is SGDLS and CDR2 YYNGEE. V lost 3 bases and J lost 0; bases outside the gene matches: 8. Libraries were prepared by immunoSEQ multiplex PCR; TCRdb keeps only in-frame clonotypes and omits some of them. This repertoire shows some 100,000 clones, roughly 80% found once; its top ten account for less than 5.5%. In this sample, this clone turned up a few times. Its antigen remains unidentified. Overall study results and limits: Some patients who did not respond also had low normalized T-cell clonal expansion. Dosing at 0.1 to 3.0 mg/kg was accompanied by clonal expansion of CD4+ and CD8+ blood T cells by week 6.

This material consisted of CD4+ or CD8+ T cells sorted from blood, taken in a trial of the OX40 agonist ivuxolimab. The receptor was isolated from an adult with an advanced solid tumor such as melanoma, head and neck, liver or kidney cancer. The rearrangement joins TRBV9 to TRBJ2-1; TRBD1 aligns across 8 bases. The CDR3, as DNA: TGTGCCAGCAGCGGGGGACAGGCCTCCCGCTCCTACAATGAGCAGTTCTTC. It codes for CASSGGQASRSYNEQFF.